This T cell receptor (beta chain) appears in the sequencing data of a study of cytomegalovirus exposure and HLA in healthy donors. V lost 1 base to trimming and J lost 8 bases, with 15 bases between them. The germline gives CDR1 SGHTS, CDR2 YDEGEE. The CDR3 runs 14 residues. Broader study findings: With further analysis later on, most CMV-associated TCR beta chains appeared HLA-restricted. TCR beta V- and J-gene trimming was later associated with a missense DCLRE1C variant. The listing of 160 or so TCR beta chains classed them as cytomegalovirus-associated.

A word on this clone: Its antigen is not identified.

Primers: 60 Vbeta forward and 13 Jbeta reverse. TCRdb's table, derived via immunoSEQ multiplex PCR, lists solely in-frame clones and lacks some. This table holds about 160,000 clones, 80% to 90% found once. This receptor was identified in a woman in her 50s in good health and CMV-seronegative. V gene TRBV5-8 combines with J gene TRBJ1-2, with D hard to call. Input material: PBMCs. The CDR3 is CASSLRAQRRGYTF. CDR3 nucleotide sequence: TGTGCCAGCAGCTTGAGGGCTCAACGGAGGGGCTACACCTTC.